Listed below are T cell receptor beta chains from one sample, sequenced in a study of T cell repertoires in cytomegalovirus infection. A single record per CDR3 protein comes from TCRdb applying MiXCR to the reads. The data hold roughly 500,000 distinct CDR3 sequences, with 16% observed a single time. The sequenced material came from CD8+ T cells from PBMCs. These receptors came from a human donor in good health (CMV status not recorded). Some clones in this sample may be carry-over from other donors' samples. Both conserved end residues are part of each CDR3. The D gene is left open where the match is weak. Size is stated for part of the rows, as once, few or many counts, or as a class when the clone is expanded.

len,abundance,j_gene,d_gene,v_gene,CDR3nt,CDR3aa
14,few,TRBJ2-3,TRBD2,TRBV20-1,TGCAGTGCTGGCCGGGACTACAGCACAGATACGCAGTATTTT,CSAGRDYSTDTQYF
14,NA,TRBJ1-5,NA,TRBV5-1,TGCGCCCGGATGGACTCGCGAGGAATTCAGCCCCAGCATTTT,CARMDSRGIQPQHF
16,NA,TRBJ2-5,TRBD2,TRBV19,TGTGCCAGTAGTATAGGCCGACTAGCGCACCAAGAGACCCAGTACTTC,CASSIGRLAHQETQYF
14,many,TRBJ1-5,TRBD1,TRBV7-8,TGTGCCAGCAGCGCCGACAGGGGGCTTCAGCCCCAGCATTTT,CASSADRGLQPQHF
16,few,TRBJ2-2,TRBD2,TRBV10-3,TGTGCCATCAGTGAACTAGCGGGGGGCATCACCGGGGAGCTGTTTTTT,CAISELAGGITGELFF
14,many,TRBJ2-7,NA,TRBV4-1,TGCGCCAGCAGCGCTGACCAGCGGGCCTACGAGCAGTACTTC,CASSADQRAYEQYF
15,NA,TRBJ2-1,NA,TRBV5-6,TGTGCCAGCAGCTTTAATCACGGATTAGGAAATGGGCAGTTCTTC,CASSFNHGLGNGQFF
15,NA,TRBJ2-5,NA,TRBV7-6,TGTGCCAGCAGCTTGAGCGTAGGACAACAAGAGACCCAGTACTTC,CASSLSVGQQETQYF
13,NA,TRBJ2-1,NA,TRBV6-6,TGTGCCAGCAGCTTACTAGATTCCGATGAGCAGTTCTTC,CASSLLDSDEQFF
14,many,TRBJ1-4,NA,TRBV7-6,TGTGCCAGCAGCTTAGTTCCATATAATGAAAAACTGTTTTTT,CASSLVPYNEKLFF
16,few,TRBJ1-3,NA,TRBV11-2,TGTGCCAGCAGCTTGTGGGTCAGGACTAATGGAAACACCATATATTTT,CASSLWVRTNGNTIYF
14,NA,TRBJ1-1,TRBD1,TRBV9,TGTGCCAGCAGCGTACAGGGGGCCAATTCGATGCCTTTCTTT,CASSVQGANSMPFF
14,few,TRBJ1-2,TRBD1,TRBV4-2,TGTGCCAGCAGCCCCCCGACAGGGAGTGATGGCTACACCTTC,CASSPPTGSDGYTF
15,many,TRBJ1-1,NA,TRBV7-9,TGTGCCAGCAGCCGAAGGGACTCAATGAACACTGAAGCTTTCTTT,CASSRRDSMNTEAFF
13,many,TRBJ1-5,NA,TRBV7-8,TGTGCCAGCAGCTTAGGAAGCTATCAGCCCCAGCATTTT,CASSLGSYQPQHF
13,few,TRBJ2-7,NA,TRBV29-1,TGCAGCGTTTCGACCCGACAGAACTACGAGCAGTACTTC,CSVSTRQNYEQYF
12,many,TRBJ1-5,NA,TRBV7-9,TGTGCCAGCAGCTTAGCTCTATCCGGGCAGCATTTT,CASSLALSGQHF
14,NA,TRBJ2-4,TRBD1,TRBV20-1,TGCAGCTCTGCCAGGGGGTGGTTTGTGGACATTCAGTACTTC,CSSARGWFVDIQYF
15,few,TRBJ2-7,NA,TRBV5-3,TGTGCCAGCAGCTTGGAGGGACAGCATCTCTACGAGCAGTACTTC,CASSLEGQHLYEQYF
19,few,TRBJ2-1,TRBD2,TRBV27,TGTGCCAGCAGTTCTTCTCGGACTAGCGGGAGGGTAATCTACAATGAGCAGTTCTTC,CASSSSRTSGRVIYNEQFF
16,many,TRBJ1-2,TRBD1,TRBV4-1,TGCGCCAGCAGCCAAGATCGGACAGGGGGCGGCTATGGCTACACCTTC,CASSQDRTGGGYGYTF
15,NA,TRBJ1-1,TRBD1,TRBV5-1,TGCGCCAGCACCCTTGGACAGGGAGGAGGCACTGAAGCTTTCTTT,CASTLGQGGGTEAFF
14,many,TRBJ1-5,NA,TRBV6-4,TGTGCCAGCAGTGACGGGACCGCCAATCAGCCCCAGCATTTT,CASSDGTANQPQHF
15,few,TRBJ2-1,NA,TRBV7-9,TGTGCCAGCAGCCCTTCCGAACTTACCTACAATGAGCAGTTCTTC,CASSPSELTYNEQFF
16,NA,TRBJ2-4,TRBD2,TRBV7-2,TGTGCAAGCAGCCTGACTAGCGGGACAGAAAAAAACATTCAGTACTTC,CASSLTSGTEKNIQYF
16,many,TRBJ1-3,NA,TRBV7-2,TGTGCCAGCAGTCCTACATGGCAGTCCTCTGGAAACACCATATATTTT,CASSPTWQSSGNTIYF
15,NA,TRBJ1-2,NA,TRBV7-9,TGTGCCAGCAGACACGGTAGGGACACCAACTATGGCTACACCTTC,CASRHGRDTNYGYTF
13,few,TRBJ2-7,NA,TRBV7-9,TGTGCCAGCAGCCTCGTCTTAGGCACCGAGCAGTACTTC,CASSLVLGTEQYF
13,NA,TRBJ1-5,NA,TRBV6-5,TGTGCCAGCAGCTTCGGGAGGGATCAGCCCCAGCATTTT,CASSFGRDQPQHF
13,NA,TRBJ1-2,NA,TRBV28,TGTGCCAGCAGTAGTCCCGAGGGATCAGGCTACACCTTC,CASSSPEGSGYTF